Listed here are 4 T cell receptor beta chains from one sample, sequenced in a study of blood T cells in healthy people across ages. Primers used in a second PCR of roughly 7 to 11 cycles were a sample-barcoded 5' primer and a J-beta primer mix. MiXCR, applied by TCRdb to the 5' RACE reads, yields one record per CDR3 protein. The table shows about 680,000 distinct CDR3 sequences, with approximately 50% occurring only once. The sequenced sample was blood. These receptors all stem from a woman in her sixties in good health.

This chain uses TRBV28 with TRBJ2-5; no reliable D call. Trimming shortened V by 5 bases and J by 6 bases, and 13 bases separated the two germline ends. This CDR3 is 13 amino acids long. The germline gives CDR1 MDHEN, CDR2 SYDVKM. The DNA for the CDR3 is TGTGCCAGCAGTATCTCTAGACCCAAGACCCAGTACTTC. Encoded protein: CASSISRPKTQYF.

This clonotype has just a few counts. The V and J genes are TRBV9 and TRBJ2-4, with TRBD2 matching over 7 bases. The last part of the DNA fits TRBJ2-5 better; the J call may be wrong. CDR1 and CDR2 (germline): SGDLS, YYNGEE. CDR3 length equals 15 residues. The CDR3 nucleotides are TGTGCCAGCAGCGTAGCGGCGGGAGTGCGAGAGACCCAGTACTTC. Translated, it gives CASSVAAGVRETQYF.

This clonotype was observed a single time. V gene TRBV4-3 combines with J gene TRBJ2-7; D not certain. Germline V lookup: CDR1 LGHNA, CDR2 YSLEER. Trimming shortened V by 4 bases and J by 7 bases, and 20 bases separated the two germline ends. The CDR3 totals 15 residues. The CDR3 sequence: CASSPDQLGYNEQYF. The CDR3 bases are TGCGCCAGCAGCCCTGACCAGCTTGGGTACAATGAGCAGTACTTC.

The chain employs TRBV5-6 and TRBJ2-3, with 7 nucleotides matching TRBD2. With 4 bases clipped from V and 2 bases from J, the junction kept 10 bases outside the gene matches. This CDR3 region has 16 residues. Germline V CDR1 and CDR2: SGHDT, YYEEEE. The CDR3 DNA follows: TGTGCCAGCAGCCTCCGGACTAGTAGAGACACAGATACGCAGTATTTT. It encodes CASSLRTSRDTDTQYF.